The next 14 T cell receptor beta chains were all read from a single sample in a study of blood T cells in healthy people across ages. It was with a sample-barcoded 5' primer and a J-beta primer mix that a second PCR of about 6 to 12 cycles was run. TCRdb reanalysed the 5' RACE reads using MiXCR and keeps one entry per CDR3 protein. The table records around 500,000 distinct CDR3 sequences, over 25% of them present only once. These data are also associated with another study on T cells of mothers and their children.

Sequencing was carried out using blood. These receptors all come from a boy between 2 and 10 years old in good health.

Concerning this clonotype: In this CDR3 the conserved last residue, phenylalanine or tryptophan, is missing, so a read error is likely. CDR3 in DNA: TGCAGTGCTAGAGATCGGGTACTAGCGATGGATATGCAGTATTTG. Translating gives CSARDRVLAMDMQYL. V and J are TRBV20-1 and TRBJ2-3, with 7 bases that match TRBD2. The germline V gene encodes CDR1 DFQATT and CDR2 SNEGSKA (reference sequence). CDR3 size: 15 residues.

CDR3 DNA: TGCGCCAGCGGCATTTTGGGTCCGCAAAACACTGAAGCTTTCTTT. This gives the protein CASGILGPQNTEAFF. The chain combines TRBV10-2 with TRBJ1-1; D uncertain. CDR3 size: 15 residues. V was cut by 8 bases and J by 2 bases, with 18 bases left in between. Germline CDR1 WSHSY, CDR2 SAAADI.

The rearrangement links TRBV15 to TRBJ1-1; no clear D. CDR1 LNHNV and CDR2 YYDKDF come from the germline V gene (reference sequence). Trimming stripped 1 base from V and 1 base from J, with 4 bases between. There are 13 residues in the CDR3. The chain's CDR3 is CATSRAANTEAFF. CDR3 in DNA: TGTGCCACCAGCAGAGCAGCGAACACTGAAGCTTTCTTT.

The chain couples TRBV3-1 to TRBJ2-7; D is unresolved. Germline CDR1 reads LGHDT; CDR2 reads YNNKEL (reference sequence). The V end was cut by 4 bases, the J end by 6 bases, with 16 bases between. This CDR3 is built from 14 residues. CDR3 sequence: CASSPSEGSAEQYF. The CDR3 DNA reads TGTGCCAGCAGCCCATCCGAAGGTAGTGCCGAGCAGTACTTC.

This chain links TRBV5-1 with TRBJ1-6; D remains ambiguous. Trimming shortened V by 0 bases and J by 6 bases, and 4 bases separated the two germline ends. CDR3 length: 13 amino acids. Germline values: CDR1 SGHRS, CDR2 YFSETQ. The CDR3 nucleotides read TGCGCCAGCAGCTTGGCCGGTAATTCACCCCTCCACTTT. Translation gives CASSLAGNSPLHF.

Only a few counts were recorded for this clonotype. The chain's CDR3 is CASSGQGTGANVLTF. The CDR3, as DNA: TGCGCCAGCAGCGGACAGGGGACTGGGGCCAACGTCCTGACTTTC. The V call is TRBV10-2, the J call TRBJ2-6, with 9 bases identical to TRBD1. J was trimmed by 2 bases and V by 6 bases; bases with no gene match: 2. The CDR3 runs 15 residues. Per germline, CDR1 WSHSY and CDR2 SAAADI.

This clonotype came up a few times. The chain joins TRBV20-1 to TRBJ1-2, with 10 bases fitting TRBD1. This CDR3 has 14 amino acids. In germline, CDR1 is DFQATT, CDR2 SNEGSKA (reference sequence). V lost 6 bases to trimming and J lost 3 bases; unmatched junction nucleotides: 7. Here the CDR3 reads CSAPPGQGHYGYTF. For the CDR3, the DNA is TGCAGTGCACCTCCGGGACAGGGGCACTATGGCTACACCTTC.

The chain is built from TRBV4-3 and TRBJ2-5; D ambiguous. The end of the DNA is better explained by TRBJ2-7, so the J call may be wrong. This CDR3 region has 15 residues. Germline V lookup: CDR1 LGHNA, CDR2 YSLEER. CDR3 residues: CASSQDFQGYYEQYF. CDR3 nucleotides: TGCGCCAGCAGCCAAGATTTTCAAGGCTACTACGAGCAGTACTTC.

The chain uses TRBV29-1 and TRBJ2-5, with 9 bases that match TRBD1. The CDR3 runs 11 residues. Germline V gene lookup returns CDR1 SQVTM and CDR2 ANQGSEA. The ends lost 7 bases at V and 4 bases at J; junction bases unmatched: 1. CDR3 region: CSADRGETQYF. The CDR3 DNA is TGCAGCGCGGACAGGGGAGAGACCCAGTACTTC.

This sequence joins TRBV29-1 and TRBJ2-3; D ambiguous. CDR3 length equals 13 residues. The V and J ends lost 4 bases and 10 bases respectively, with 18 bases between them. Germline V gives CDR1 SQVTM, CDR2 ANQGSEA. The CDR3 region has the DNA TGCAGCGTTGGCCAGTATAGCCCCGATTCGCAGTATTTT. It is translated as CSVGQYSPDSQYF.

The CDR3: CASRRHENTEAFF. CDR3 bases: TGTGCCAGCAGACGACATGAGAACACTGAAGCTTTCTTT. The chain links TRBV3-1 to TRBJ1-1, with no clear D. The CDR3 length is 13 residues. The V gene lost 6 bases and the J gene lost 1 base, with 9 bases spanning the gap. The V gene's germline CDR1 is LGHDT and CDR2 YNNKEL (reference sequence). The entire variable domain, with the rest obtained from reference TRBV3-1 and TRBJ1-1, is as follows: DTAVSQTPKYLVTQMGNDKSIKCEQNLGHDTMYWYKQDSKKFLKIMFSYNNKELIINETVPNRFSPKSPDKAHLNLHINSLELGDSAVYFCASRRHENTEAFFGQGTRLTVV.

The CDR3 protein is CASSQSGDGYYTDTQYF. CDR3 sequence (DNA): TGCGCCAGCAGCCAATCAGGGGACGGATACTACACAGATACGCAGTATTTT. The chain uses TRBV4-3 and TRBJ2-3; D might be TRBD1 (6 bases). V shed 2 bases and J shed 2 bases, with 17 bases lying between them. The CDR3 is made up of 17 amino acids. Per germline, CDR1 LGHNA and CDR2 YSLEER.

V gene TRBV7-2 combines with J gene TRBJ2-4, with TRBD2 matching 9 bases. Germline trimming cut 3 bases from V and 0 bases from J; bases unmatched to any gene: 6. The CDR3 runs to 17 residues. Germline values: CDR1 SGHTA, CDR2 FQGNSA. The CDR3 loop is CASSFPLAGLAKNIQYF. DNA for the CDR3: TGTGCCAGCAGCTTCCCGCTAGCGGGACTAGCCAAAAACATTCAGTACTTC. The variable domain in full, with the rest retrieved from reference TRBV7-2 and TRBJ2-4, is GAGVSQSPSNKVTEKGKDVELRCDPISGHTALYWYRQSLGQGLEFLIYFQGNSAPDKSGLPSDRFSAERTGGSVSTLTIQRTQQEDSAVYLCASSFPLAGLAKNIQYFGAGTRLSVL.

The chain combines TRBV12-3 or TRBV12-4 with TRBJ2-4; tentatively, D is TRBD1 (6 bases). Trimming pared 6 bases from V and 4 bases from J, leaving 16 bases between. The CDR3 sequence is 15 residues long. The CDR3 reads CASSPLGRGKNIQYF. CDR3 nucleotide sequence: TGTGCCAGCAGCCCCCTAGGCAGGGGAAAAAACATTCAGTACTTC.